These 2 T cell receptor beta chains were all obtained from the same sample, sequenced in a study of T-cell reconstitution after alpha-beta-depleted transplantation in children. As it was prepared, the TCRbeta library received unique molecular identifiers. TCRdb redid the calling of the PCR reads with MiXCR, one entry per CDR3 protein. The sample includes about 98,000 distinct CDR3 sequences, under 25% seen only once; the top ten take about 21%. Source: PBMCs, taken before TCRalphabeta/CD19-depleted stem cell transplant. The source of these receptors is a boy aged 2 to 10 with acute lymphoblastic leukemia, due to receive a stem cell transplant.

This clonotype was counted a few times. V gene TRBV7-2 combines with J gene TRBJ2-2; 10 nucleotides agree with TRBD2. The V segment lost 4 bases and the J segment 5 bases; nucleotides outside the gene matches: 4. CDR3 length: 15 residues. Germline lookup yields CDR1 SGHTA and CDR2 FQGNSA. This CDR3 reads CASSSQLAGTGELFF. CDR3 nucleotide sequence: TGTGCCAGCAGCTCGCAACTAGCGGGGACCGGGGAGCTGTTTTTT.

The sample holds a few counts of this clonotype. The CDR3 DNA reads TGTGCCAGCAGCTCGAATCTATATCAGCCCCAGCATTTT. It codes for CASSSNLYQPQHF. The chain joins TRBV7-2 to TRBJ1-5, with D uncertain. V was pared by 4 bases and J by 5 bases, with 9 bases between. Per germline, CDR1 SGHTA and CDR2 FQGNSA. The CDR3 runs 13 residues.